These 10 T cell receptor beta chains originate from one sample sequenced in a study of cytomegalovirus exposure and HLA in healthy donors. With 60 Vbeta and 13 Jbeta primers, the PCR was carried out. Using immunoSEQ multiplex PCR, the repertoire was profiled, and TCRdb retains in-frame clones only, with some absent. This listing includes 150,000 or so clones. Sequenced input: PBMCs. The receptor source for this set is a woman between 55 and 75 years old in good health and CMV-seronegative.

The chain combines TRBV5-1 with TRBJ1-2, with unresolved D. V was pared by 0 bases and J by 3 bases, with 9 bases between. The CDR3 covers 14 residues. Germline CDR1 reads SGHRS; CDR2 reads YFSETQ. The CDR3 reads CASSLDGRYYGYTF. In nucleotides, the CDR3 is TGCGCCAGCAGCTTGGACGGTCGATACTATGGCTACACCTTC.

The chain recombines TRBV2 with TRBJ1-1, with 7 bases lining up with TRBD1. This CDR3 is 17 amino acids long. Unmatched junction bases numbered 13, after V lost 6 bases and J lost 0 bases. Germline CDR1 and CDR2: SNHLY and FYNNEI. CDR3 in amino acids: CASRDRYDLPMNTEAFF. CDR3 nucleotide sequence: TGTGCCAGCAGGGACAGGTACGATCTTCCTATGAACACTGAAGCTTTCTTT.

The rearrangement links TRBV5-8 to TRBJ1-5, with 8 positions matching TRBD1. V shed 4 bases and J 5 bases; nucleotides not matched to a gene: 14. Germline V gives CDR1 SGHTS, CDR2 YDEGEE. The CDR3 has 17 residues. CDR3 coding DNA: TGTGCCAGCAGCGTGGACAGGGACCCCTTGGGACATCAGCCCCAGCATTTT. It translates to CASSVDRDPLGHQPQHF.

This sequence joins TRBV7-9 and TRBJ2-2, with D maybe TRBD2 (7 bases). V lost 1 base, J lost 3 bases, and 12 bases lay in between. Germline loops: CDR1 SEHNR, CDR2 FQNEAQ (reference sequence). The CDR3 has 16 residues. CDR3 region: CASSLEGGGDTGELFF. DNA of the CDR3: TGTGCCAGCAGCTTAGAGGGCGGGGGCGACACCGGGGAGCTGTTTTTT.

The chain combines TRBV7-9 with TRBJ1-3; 8 bases match TRBD1. Per germline, CDR1 SEHNR and CDR2 FQNEAQ (reference sequence). There are 15 residues in the CDR3. J gave up 1 base and V 3 bases, and 2 bases lay outside the gene matches. CDR3 DNA sequence: TGTGCCAGCAGCTTGCGACAGGGGTCTGGAAACACCATATATTTT. This gives the protein CASSLRQGSGNTIYF.

The rearrangement uses TRBV6-4 and TRBJ2-3, with 8 bases matching TRBD1. Germline V gene data show CDR1 as MRHNA and CDR2 as SNTAGT. V shed 0 bases, J shed 6 bases, and the junction held 5 bases outside the gene matches. The length of the CDR3 is 15 residues. For the CDR3, the DNA is TGTGCCAGCAGTGACTCCCAGGGGGCGGGTGATACGCAGTATTTT. Its translation: CASSDSQGAGDTQYF.

This chain links TRBV21-1 with TRBJ1-6; the table assigns TRBD1, which was not confirmed against the DNA. TRBV21-1 corresponds to a pseudogene. This CDR3 is 17 amino acids long. CDR3 region: CASSKALSGTKDSPLHF. The CDR3 region has the DNA TGTGCCAGCAGCAAAGCGCTTTCTGGGACAAAGGATTCACCCCTCCACTTT.

The gene calls are TRBV19 and TRBJ1-5; 10 nucleotides align to TRBD1. V lost 6 bases to trimming and J lost 3 bases; unmatched junction nucleotides: 11. This CDR3 contains 17 residues. Germline assignment: CDR1 LNHDA and CDR2 SQIVND (reference sequence). The CDR3 DNA reads as TGTGCCAGTAGCCAGCCCCCGGGACAGGGGTTCAATCAGCCCCAGCATTTT. Amino acid sequence: CASSQPPGQGFNQPQHF.

The V gene is TRBV5-1, the J gene TRBJ1-4; TRBD1 matches 7 bases. V lost 6 bases, J lost 8 bases, and 7 bases stayed unmatched. The CDR3 length is 13 residues. The germline gives CDR1 SGHRS, CDR2 YFSETQ. DNA of the CDR3: TGCGCCAGCAAAATGACAGGGAACGAAAAACTGTTTTTT. The encoded protein is CASKMTGNEKLFF.

The rearrangement uses TRBV7-9 and TRBJ2-1; 7 positions agree with TRBD1. In germline, CDR1 is SEHNR, CDR2 FQNEAQ (reference sequence). V dropped 6 bases and J dropped 7; count of bases not matched to a gene: 3. This CDR3 is built from 12 residues. CDR3 sequence: CASSLQGNEQFF. The CDR3 DNA is TGTGCCAGCAGTCTACAGGGGAATGAGCAGTTCTTC. Drawing the rest from reference TRBV7-9 and TRBJ2-1, the complete variable domain is DTGVSQNPRHKITKRGQNVTFRCDPISEHNRLYWYRQTLGQGPEFLTYFQNEAQLEKSRLLSDRFSAERPKGSFSTLEIQRTEQGDSAMYLCASSLQGNEQFFGPGTRLTVL.